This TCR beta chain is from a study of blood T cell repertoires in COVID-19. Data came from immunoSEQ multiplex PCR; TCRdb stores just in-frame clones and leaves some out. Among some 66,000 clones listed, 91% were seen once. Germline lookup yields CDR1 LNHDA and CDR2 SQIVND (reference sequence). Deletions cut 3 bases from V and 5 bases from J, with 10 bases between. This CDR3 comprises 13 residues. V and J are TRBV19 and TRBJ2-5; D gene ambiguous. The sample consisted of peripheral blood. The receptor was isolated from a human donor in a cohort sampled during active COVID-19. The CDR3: CASSMNSMETQYF. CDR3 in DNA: TGTGCCAGTAGTATGAATAGTATGGAGACCCAGTACTTC.